This T cell receptor (beta chain) was captured in a study of OX40 agonist ivuxolimab in advanced cancers. This clone was observed a single time. The protocol was immunoSEQ multiplex PCR, while the TCRdb copy is restricted to in-frame clones and leaves out a portion. The sample shows approximately 15,000 clones, around 86% of them seen only once. Excluded were patients having autoimmune disease history or systemic immunosuppression. CDR3 length equals 16 residues. The TCR sequence derives from an adult with an advanced solid tumor such as melanoma, head and neck, liver or kidney cancer. Sequenced material: CD4+ or CD8+ T cells sorted from blood, taken in a trial of the OX40 agonist ivuxolimab. The chain joins TRBV21-1 to TRBJ2-1. TRBV21-1 is annotated as a pseudogene. CDR3 residues: CASSKRPYGPYNEQFF. The CDR3, as DNA: TGTGCCAGCAGCAAACGCCCTTACGGCCCCTACAATGAGCAGTTCTTC.